The 16 T cell receptor beta chains presented below share a single source sample, sequenced in a study of regulatory dendritic cells for organ transplantation (TCRdb year 2017). To prepare the library, the immunoSEQ multiplex PCR assay was applied. TCRdb re-hosts the immuneACCESS table, in-frame sequences only. Its copies lack some clones; in the studies checked, an unresolved V gene accounts for under half of them, and the cause for the rest is not known. Within this sample are 28,000 or so clones, with approximately 80% of them counted one time only. The ten biggest clones cover 0.095% to 0.12% of the sample. The sequencing sample was made of naive CD4+ T cells from blood. Interpreted using the paper, the cell subset or site label stands for: CD45RA+ naive T cells. These receptors came from a human donor in good health.

This rearrangement joins TRBV5-1 to TRBJ2-3; D ambiguous. V gave up 0 bases and J gave up 4 bases, with 9 bases separating them. Germline V gene lookup returns CDR1 SGHRS and CDR2 YFSETQ. The CDR3 spans 14 residues. The CDR3, as DNA: TGCGCCAGCAGCTTGGCGGGTCCCCCAGATACGCAGTATTTT. The encoded protein is CASSLAGPPDTQYF.

The rearrangement joins TRBV10-3 to TRBJ2-7; 7 bases map to TRBD1. The CDR3 runs to 15 residues. The trim removed 2 bases at V and 2 bases at J, leaving 6 bases unmatched. Looked up from germline, CDR1 is ENHRY and CDR2 is SYGVKD. The CDR3 DNA is TGTGCCATCAGTGAGGGACAGGCGAATGCCTACGAGCAGTACTTC. It encodes CAISEGQANAYEQYF.

The J gene is TRBJ1-1, the V gene TRBV10-3; TRBD1 matches at 10 bases. The CDR3 length is 19 residues. From germline, CDR1 is ENHRY and CDR2 SYGVKD. The ends lost 0 bases at V and 0 bases at J; junction bases unmatched: 10. The CDR3, as DNA: TGTGCCATCAGTGAGTCCACCCGCGGACAGGGGGGGATGAACACTGAAGCTTTCTTT. Its translation: CAISESTRGQGGMNTEAFF.

This clone was counted once. This chain uses TRBV5-8 with TRBJ1-1; 11 nucleotides align to TRBD1. The CDR3 runs to 17 residues. J gave up 3 bases and V 4 bases, and 11 bases lay outside the gene matches. Germline V lookup: CDR1 SGHTS, CDR2 YDEGEE. CDR3 sequence reads: CASSPRDRGYRDTEAFF. The DNA of the CDR3 is TGTGCCAGCAGCCCCCGGGACAGGGGGTATAGGGACACTGAAGCTTTCTTT.

The sample holds one count of this clone. This chain links TRBV27 with TRBJ2-1; TRBD1 might be the D (5 bases). CDR3 length: 15 amino acids. Germline values: CDR1 MNHEY, CDR2 SMNVEV (reference sequence). With 2 bases removed from V and 4 bases from J, the gap between germline ends came to 12 bases. CDR3 bases: TGTGCCAGCAGTTTAGGATGGGGCTATTACAATGAGCAGTTCTTC. This gives the protein CASSLGWGYYNEQFF.

The rearrangement uses TRBV10-3 and TRBJ2-3; a possible D gene is TRBD1 (7 bases). The germline V gene encodes CDR1 ENHRY and CDR2 SYGVKD. This CDR3 contains 13 residues. The V gene lost 8 bases and the J gene lost 0 bases, with 9 bases spanning the gap. The CDR3 here is CAIQGGSTDTQYF. In DNA, the CDR3 is TGTGCCATCCAGGGGGGTAGCACAGATACGCAGTATTTT.

The chain recombines TRBV2 with TRBJ2-7; 12 bases match TRBD2. V dropped 5 bases and J dropped 2; count of bases not matched to a gene: 7. Germline V CDR1 and CDR2: SNHLY, FYNNEI. The CDR3 extends over 16 amino acids. CDR3 sequence: CASSSWTSGEAYEQYF. CDR3 DNA sequence: TGTGCCAGCAGTTCGTGGACTAGCGGGGAAGCCTACGAGCAGTACTTC.

This sequence joins TRBV7-2 and TRBJ2-7, with D maybe TRBD2 (6 bases). Germline CDR1 reads SGHTA; CDR2 reads FQGNSA. This CDR3 region has 14 residues. Trimming stripped 4 bases from V and 2 bases from J, with 12 bases between. Here the CDR3 reads CASSSGGVPYEQYF. The CDR3 nucleotides are TGTGCCAGCAGCTCCGGGGGTGTCCCCTACGAGCAGTACTTC.

The gene calls are TRBV9 and TRBJ1-4; D unclear. This CDR3 comprises 15 residues. The germline V gene has CDR1 SGDLS and CDR2 YYNGEE. V lost 0 bases and J 3 bases, leaving 9 bases between the germline ends. Here the CDR3 reads CASSVEAGANEKLFF. In DNA, the CDR3 is TGTGCCAGCAGCGTAGAGGCGGGAGCTAATGAAAAACTGTTTTTT.

The chain links TRBV7-6 to TRBJ2-2; TRBD1 matches at 9 bases. The length of the CDR3 is 15 residues. Germline CDR1 is SGHVS and CDR2 is FNYEAQ. V dropped 5 bases and J dropped 6; count of bases not matched to a gene: 7. For the CDR3, the DNA is TGTGCCAGCAGCCAGACAGGGGGGCGGTCCGGGGAGCTGTTTTTT. Its translation is CASSQTGGRSGELFF.

The chain uses TRBV5-1 and TRBJ1-2; 8 bases match TRBD1. From germline, CDR1 is SGHRS and CDR2 YFSETQ. Germline trimming cut 7 bases from V and 4 bases from J; bases unmatched to any gene: 9. The CDR3 extends over 14 amino acids. CDR3 nucleotides: TGCGCCAGCGTATCCGGGACAGGAGTCTATGGCTACACCTTC. Protein product: CASVSGTGVYGYTF.

CDR3 region: CASSEQGTDTQYF. CDR3 in DNA: TGTGCCAGCAGTGAGCAGGGCACAGATACGCAGTATTTT. This sequence joins TRBV6-4 and TRBJ2-3; D ambiguous. From germline, CDR1 is MRHNA and CDR2 SNTAGT. V was cut by 3 bases and J by 1 base, with 5 bases left in between. The CDR3 has 13 amino acids.

This chain uses TRBV4-1 with TRBJ1-1; D gene unclear. Looked up from germline, CDR1 is MGHRA and CDR2 is YSYEKL. The CDR3 spans 14 residues. V lost 1 base to trimming and J lost 2 bases, with 8 bases between them. For the CDR3, the DNA is TGCGCCAGCAGCCAAGTGCGCGATAACACTGAAGCTTTCTTT. It encodes CASSQVRDNTEAFF.

This rearrangement joins TRBV5-4 to TRBJ1-6, with 7 bases that match TRBD1. V shed 2 bases, J shed 0 bases, and the junction held 8 bases outside the gene matches. CDR1 and CDR2 from the germline V gene are SGHNT and YYREEE (reference sequence). This CDR3 region has 18 residues. The CDR3 sequence is CASSFMTGPSSYNSPLHF. DNA of the CDR3: TGTGCCAGCAGCTTTATGACAGGGCCGAGCTCCTATAATTCACCCCTCCACTTT.

The sample holds one count of this clone. The chain joins TRBV27 to TRBJ2-2; D is unresolved. V was cut by 6 bases and J by 0 bases, with 14 bases left in between. Germline CDR1 MNHEY, CDR2 SMNVEV (reference sequence). The CDR3 is 16 amino acids. CDR3 nucleotides: TGTGCCAGCAGCTTACGCGGCTCCGCGAACACCGGGGAGCTGTTTTTT. Translation gives CASSLRGSANTGELFF.

Notes on this clone: The junction departs from the called germline gene at one end, perhaps through a read error. This chain connects TRBV6-1 to TRBJ2-5; TRBD2 agrees at 9 bases. Germline loops: CDR1 MNHNS, CDR2 SASEGT. The CDR3 contains 15 residues. For the CDR3, the DNA is TGTGCCAGCAGCGAAGGGCTAGCGGGGACAGAGACCCAGTACTTC. Its protein is CASSEGLAGTETQYF.